The source of this TCR beta chain is a study of cytomegalovirus exposure and HLA in healthy donors. Study-wide results and limits: TCR beta sequences reportedly predicted most subjects' HLA-A and HLA-B alleles accurately. Clonal expansion was found to be greater in HLA-associated TCR beta chains than in equally common others in a later analysis.

The V gene's germline CDR1 is SGHTA and CDR2 FQGTGA. Between the trimmed V and J ends, which lost 2 bases and 5 bases, there was a span of 7 bases. CDR3 length: 13 residues. Note on this clone: The antigen is undetermined.

Primers included in the PCR were 60 Vbeta and 13 Jbeta primers. Methods used by the authors: Later reanalysis found about 78 million unique TCR beta chains, around 9.9 million of them shared. Assay: immunoSEQ multiplex PCR; the TCRdb copy retains only in-frame clones and omits some. The V and J calls and clone size come from that table; D and trimming were worked out from the DNA. The sample holds over 110,000 clones; around 79% are singletons and the top ten take over 8.5%. Healthy individuals who donated bone marrow served as the donors. The sequence came from a woman aged 50 to 60 in good health and CMV-seropositive. What was sequenced was PBMCs. The rearrangement links TRBV7-3 to TRBJ2-1, with D perhaps matching TRBD2 (6 bases). CDR3 sequence (DNA): TGTGCCAGCAGCTTACGCGGGGACAATGAGCAGTTCTTC. Translating it yields CASSLRGDNEQFF. Filled out from reference TRBV7-3 and TRBJ2-1, the complete variable domain reads GAGVSQTPSNKVTEKGKYVELRCDPISGHTALYWYRQSLGQGPEFLIYFQGTGAADDSGLPNDRFFAVRPEGSVSTLKIQRTERGDSAVYLCASSLRGDNEQFFGPGTRLTVL.